This TCR beta chain is drawn from a study of Ad26.COV2.S vaccination and SARS-CoV-2 variants. Documented treatment: 19 received Ad26.COV2.S at low or high dose, single or two shots; roughly five received placebo; per-sample allocation not given. Specimen acquisition occurred on day 63 following the initial vaccine or placebo injection. Profiled with immunoSEQ multiplex PCR; TCRdb holds only in-frame clones, not every one. The sample consists of about 400,000 clones, roughly 90% of them appearing once. CDR1 is MDHEN, CDR2 SYDVKM, per germline. CDR3 length: 13 residues. The germline V and J ends were trimmed by 4 bases and 4 bases, with 10 bases remaining between them.

Sample: peripheral blood, taken in a trial of Ad26.COV2.S vaccine versus placebo. This sequence was found in a person between 18 and 65 years old who received the Ad26.COV2.S COVID-19 vaccine or a placebo. The chain combines TRBV28 with TRBJ1-2; no clear D. The CDR3 here is CASSSGRRYGYTF. The CDR3 coding sequence is TGTGCCAGCAGTTCAGGCAGACGCTATGGCTACACCTTC.